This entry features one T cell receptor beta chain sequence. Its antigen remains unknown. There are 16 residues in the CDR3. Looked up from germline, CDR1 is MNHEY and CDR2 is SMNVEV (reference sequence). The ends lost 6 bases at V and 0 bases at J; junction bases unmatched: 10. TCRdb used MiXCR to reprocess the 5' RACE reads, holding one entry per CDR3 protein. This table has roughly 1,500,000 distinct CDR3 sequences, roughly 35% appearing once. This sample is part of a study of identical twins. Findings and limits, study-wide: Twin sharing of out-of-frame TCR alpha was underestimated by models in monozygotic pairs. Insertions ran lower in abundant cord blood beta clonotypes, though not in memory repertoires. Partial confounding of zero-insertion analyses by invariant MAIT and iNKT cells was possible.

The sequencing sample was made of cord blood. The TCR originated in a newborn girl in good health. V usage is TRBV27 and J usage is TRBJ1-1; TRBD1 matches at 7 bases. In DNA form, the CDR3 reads TGTGCCAGCAGGCCAAACCGGGGACAGTTGAACACTGAAGCTTTCTTT. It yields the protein CASRPNRGQLNTEAFF.